The T cell receptor beta chain under discussion was sequenced for a study of shared clonotypes between healthy human individuals. Notes on the study in general: Sorted-subset sequencing was shown by rarefaction to be incomplete despite large depth. The expectation was that sequencing depth would affect clonotype sharing among donors.

Naive CD8 cells were CD45RO-negative, positively selected for CCR7, excluding terminally differentiated effector memory CD45RA+ cells. The study enrolled healthy HIV-negative adults without recent acute infections or vaccinations as donors. A word on this clone: Its target is not known.

This CDR3 is 15 amino acids long. With 0 bases removed from V and 4 bases from J, the gap between germline ends came to 13 bases. Germline V CDR1 and CDR2: MNHNY, SVGAGI (reference sequence). Some clones are missing from TCRdb's copy, which holds only in-frame ones; the method was immunoSEQ multiplex PCR. The table includes around 2,000,000 clones, roughly 94% detected once. The sequence was collected from a young man in good health. Sequenced material: naive CD8+ T cells sorted from blood. V gene TRBV6-6 combines with J gene TRBJ2-7, with D possibly matching TRBD1 (5 bases). The CDR3 region has the DNA TGTGCCAGCAGTTACTCGATAGGGGAAATGTACGAGCAGTACTTC. It encodes CASSYSIGEMYEQYF.